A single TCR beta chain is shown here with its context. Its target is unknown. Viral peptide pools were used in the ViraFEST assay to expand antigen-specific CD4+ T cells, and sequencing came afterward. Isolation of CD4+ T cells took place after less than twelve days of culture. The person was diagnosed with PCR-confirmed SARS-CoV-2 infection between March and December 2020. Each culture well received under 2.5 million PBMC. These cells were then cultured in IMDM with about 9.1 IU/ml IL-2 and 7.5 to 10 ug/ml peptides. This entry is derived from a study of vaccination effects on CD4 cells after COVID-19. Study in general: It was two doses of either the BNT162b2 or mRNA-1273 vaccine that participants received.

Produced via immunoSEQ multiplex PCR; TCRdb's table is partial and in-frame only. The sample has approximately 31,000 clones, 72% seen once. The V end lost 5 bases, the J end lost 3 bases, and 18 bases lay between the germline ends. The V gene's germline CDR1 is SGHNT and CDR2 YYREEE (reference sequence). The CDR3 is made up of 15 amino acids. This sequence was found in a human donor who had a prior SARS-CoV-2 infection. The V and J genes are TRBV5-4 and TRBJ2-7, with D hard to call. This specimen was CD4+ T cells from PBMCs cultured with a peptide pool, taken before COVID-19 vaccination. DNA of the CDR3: TGTGCCAGCAGAGAAAAGAATCAAATTAACTACGAGCAGTACTTC. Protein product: CASREKNQINYEQYF.